This T cell receptor (beta chain) emerged from a study of CD8+CD57+ T cells in acquired aplastic anemia. Study-wide background: Sorting CD4+ and CD8+ cells gave DNA averaging approximately 3 ug.

Genomic DNA acted as the template from which TCR beta VDJ combination and CDR3 sequence profiling were carried out. TCRdb reprocessed the reads with MiXCR, giving one entry per CDR3 protein. The sample consists of 350,000 to 450,000 distinct CDR3 sequences, under 80% of them appearing once. The sample taken for sequencing was sorted CD4+, CD8+, or CD8+CD57+ T cells (not recorded which) from PBMCs. The receptor was isolated from a human donor in good health, serving as a control.

Here the CDR3 DNA reads TGTGCCAGCAGGGCCGGGACAGGGGTTAAACTGTTTTTT. Translation gives CASRAGTGVKLFF. The chain links TRBV6-2 or TRBV6-3 to TRBJ1-4; 10 positions agree with TRBD1. With V trimmed by 6 bases and J by 11 bases, 6 bases remained unmatched. In germline, CDR1 is MNHEY, CDR2 SVGEGT. The CDR3 consists of 13 residues.